One sample yielded the 28 T cell receptor beta chains listed below, sequenced in a study of blood T cells in healthy people across ages. Sample-barcoded 5' priming and a J-beta primer mix drove a second PCR of roughly 7 to 11 cycles. From the 5' RACE reads, TCRdb called clonotypes with MiXCR, one entry per CDR3 protein. The sample carries approximately 1,000,000 distinct CDR3 sequences, 40% to 55% recorded once. The sequenced sample was blood. The source is a woman aged 60-75 years in good health.

The rearrangement joins TRBV11-2 to TRBJ2-7, with 7 positions matching TRBD2. The CDR3 consists of 17 residues. The germline V gene encodes CDR1 SGHAT and CDR2 FQNNGV. Trimming at V came to 5 bases and at J to 2 bases, leaving 15 bases not matched to a gene. CDR3 protein: CASSVSLAARKTYEQYF. CDR3 DNA sequence: TGTGCCAGCAGCGTATCCCTAGCGGCCAGAAAGACCTACGAGCAGTACTTC.

The J gene is TRBJ1-2, the V gene TRBV6-5, with D possibly being TRBD1 (5 bases). The CDR3 is made up of 13 amino acids. V was shortened by 7 bases and J by 8 bases, with 17 bases between the two germline ends. Germline V lookup: CDR1 MNHEY, CDR2 SVGAGI. Here the CDR3 DNA reads TGTGCCAGCACTCGGGACGTTCGATCGGGCTACACCTTC. Its protein is CASTRDVRSGYTF.

The genes are TRBV6-5 and TRBJ2-1, with 11 bases that match TRBD2. The germline gives CDR1 MNHEY, CDR2 SVGAGI. This CDR3 is 16 amino acids long. After removal of 6 bases from V and 3 bases from J, the junction contained 7 bases not matched to a gene. The CDR3 sequence: CASRNVAGGFYNEQFF. For the CDR3, the DNA is TGTGCCAGCAGGAACGTAGCGGGAGGGTTCTACAATGAGCAGTTCTTC.

This chain uses TRBV5-1 with TRBJ2-1; D unresolved. CDR1 and CDR2 from the germline V gene are SGHRS and YFSETQ. V was pared by 4 bases and J by 4 bases, with 15 bases between. The CDR3 loop spans 15 amino acids. CDR3 nucleotide sequence: TGCGCCAGCAGCGAAACAGATGGAGCGTACAATGAGCAGTTCTTC. It translates to CASSETDGAYNEQFF.

The chain employs TRBV11-2 and TRBJ2-7; 7 bases fit TRBD2. V was clipped by 6 bases and J by 6 bases; unmatched bases: 11. The CDR3 consists of 14 residues. CDR1 SGHAT and CDR2 FQNNGV come from the germline V gene. The CDR3 sequence: CASSSTAGRGEQYF. The CDR3 DNA reads as TGTGCCAGCAGTTCTACAGCGGGGAGGGGCGAGCAGTACTTC.

The rearrangement joins TRBV4-2 to TRBJ1-2; a possible D gene is TRBD1 (5 bases). Germline V gene data show CDR1 as LGHNA and CDR2 as YNFKEQ. V dropped 0 bases and J dropped 5 bases, with 13 bases sitting between them. The length of the CDR3 is 15 residues. The DNA for the CDR3 is TGTGCCAGCAGCCAAGATATAAGGGGCGCGTATGGCTACACCTTC. This sequence encodes CASSQDIRGAYGYTF.

At least ten counts were recorded for this clonotype. This sequence joins TRBV12-3 or TRBV12-4 and TRBJ2-3, with D hard to call. This CDR3 contains 13 residues. V shed 6 bases and J shed 2 bases, with 9 bases lying between them. This chain's CDR3 is CASSLRVTDTQYF. The CDR3 DNA reads TGTGCCAGCAGCTTAAGAGTCACAGATACGCAGTATTTT.

This clonotype was observed a handful of times. CDR3 protein: CATSRPTGGAEYTF. The CDR3 nucleotides read TGTGCCACCAGCAGACCGACAGGGGGCGCGGAGTACACCTTC. The rearrangement uses TRBV15 and TRBJ1-2, with TRBD1 matching over 10 bases. Trimming took 2 bases from V and 11 from J; bases not matched to a gene: 8. Germline loops: CDR1 LNHNV, CDR2 YYDKDF (reference sequence). The CDR3 spans 14 residues.

This clonotype was observed once. The CDR3 coding sequence is TGCAGCGGTAACAGGGGAGGTGTGTACGGTGAAGCTTTCTTT. Amino acids: CSGNRGGVYGEAFF. The rearrangement joins TRBV29-1 to TRBJ1-1; 7 nucleotides line up with TRBD1. CDR3 length: 14 amino acids. J was trimmed by 7 bases and V by 7 bases; bases with no gene match: 15. Per germline, CDR1 SQVTM and CDR2 ANQGSEA.

The genes are TRBV2 and TRBJ1-5; no clear D. The V gene's germline CDR1 is SNHLY and CDR2 FYNNEI. The germline V and J ends were trimmed by 6 bases and 3 bases, with 12 bases remaining between them. The length of the CDR3 is 14 residues. CDR3 loop: CASRPPGLNQPQHF. The CDR3 nucleotides read TGTGCCAGCAGGCCCCCGGGCCTCAATCAGCCCCAGCATTTT. The variable domain in full, completed from reference TRBV2 and TRBJ1-5, reads EPEVTQTPSHQVTQMGQEVILRCVPISNHLYFYWYRQILGQKVEFLVSFYNNEISEKSEIFDDQFSVERPDGSNFTLKIRSTKLEDSAMYFCASRPPGLNQPQHFGDGTRLSIL.

Only a few counts were recorded for this clonotype. V usage is TRBV2 and J usage is TRBJ2-5; D not certain. The CDR3 is 14 residues long. V gave up 1 base and J gave up 5 bases, with 11 bases separating them. Looked up from germline, CDR1 is SNHLY and CDR2 is FYNNEI. For the CDR3, the DNA is TGTGCCAGCAGTGAAGGCAGGTTTGCGGAGACCCAGTACTTC. This encodes CASSEGRFAETQYF.

The table lists this clonotype with many counts. The rearrangement joins TRBV15 to TRBJ2-5; D is ambiguous. The CDR3 covers 11 residues. CDR1 and CDR2 from the germline V gene are LNHNV and YYDKDF (reference sequence). V was cut by 1 base and J by 5 bases, with 2 bases left in between. CDR3 residues: CATSRAETQYF. The CDR3 DNA reads as TGTGCCACCAGCAGAGCGGAGACCCAGTACTTC.

The chain is built from TRBV29-1 and TRBJ2-7; 10 bases fit TRBD2. Germline loops: CDR1 SQVTM, CDR2 ANQGSEA. V lost 0 bases and J lost 2; bases outside the gene matches: 16. This CDR3 is 19 amino acids long. CDR3 bases: TGCAGCGTTGAAGATCATCGGGGAAGTGGCGGGACTAGCGCCTACGAGCAGTACTTC. Translating gives CSVEDHRGSGGTSAYEQYF.

CDR3 DNA sequence: TGTGCCAGCAGTTTGCGGGAGTCCACCGGGGAGCTGTTTTTT. This encodes CASSLRESTGELFF. The genes are TRBV12-3 or TRBV12-4 and TRBJ2-2, with 7 bases aligning to TRBD2. The CDR3 runs to 14 residues. The V segment lost 3 bases and the J segment 4 bases; nucleotides outside the gene matches: 2.

This rearrangement joins TRBV5-1 to TRBJ2-7; tentatively, D is TRBD1 (5 bases). CDR1 is SGHRS and CDR2 is YFSETQ in the germline V gene. Deletions cut 2 bases from V and 4 bases from J, with 13 bases between. This CDR3 comprises 14 residues. Here the CDR3 DNA reads TGCGCCAGCAGCTTCGACAGTAAGTTGTACGAGCAGTACTTC. The encoded protein is CASSFDSKLYEQYF.

V gene TRBV5-1 combines with J gene TRBJ2-4; 7 bases map to TRBD1. V was pared by 0 bases and J by 14 bases, with 11 bases of the junction left unmatched. The CDR3 has 14 residues. Germline values: CDR1 SGHRS, CDR2 YFSETQ. The DNA of the CDR3 is TGCGCCAGCAGCTTGGCCCTATCAGACAGGGAGAAGTACTTC. Protein product: CASSLALSDREKYF.

The CDR3 DNA follows: TGTGCCAGCAGCTTGGGTGGAGGGGCTCAAATCTACGAGCAGTACTTC. Translating it yields CASSLGGGAQIYEQYF. The chain couples TRBV11-2 to TRBJ2-7, with D possibly TRBD2 on 6 matching bases. The CDR3 consists of 16 residues. Germline lookup yields CDR1 SGHAT and CDR2 FQNNGV. Trimming stripped 3 bases from V and 3 bases from J, with 18 bases between. The full variable domain, rest sourced from reference TRBV11-2 and TRBJ2-7, is EAGVAQSPRYKIIEKRQSVAFWCNPISGHATLYWYQQILGQGPKLLIQFQNNGVVDDSQLPKDRFSAERLKGVDSTLKIQPAKLEDSAVYLCASSLGGGAQIYEQYFGPGTRLTVT.

This clonotype was seen just once. This chain uses TRBV12-3 or TRBV12-4 with TRBJ2-4; TRBD1 agrees at 8 bases. The J call may be mistaken, given a closer DNA end match to TRBJ2-7. This CDR3 contains 16 residues. This CDR3 is CASSRQPGTGPYEQYF. CDR3 coding DNA: TGTGCCAGCAGTCGTCAACCCGGGACAGGACCCTACGAGCAGTACTTC.

With respect to this clonotype: An end of the junction differs from the germline gene, which may be a read error. The chain carries TRBV15 and TRBJ1-1; D is ambiguous. Germline CDR1 is LNHNV and CDR2 is YYDKDF (reference sequence). This CDR3 region has 15 residues. The CDR3 sequence: CAISSNGNLGDEAFF. The CDR3 coding sequence is TGTGCCATCAGCAGTAATGGGAACCTTGGCGACGAAGCTTTCTTT.

The gene calls are TRBV27 and TRBJ2-1, with D perhaps matching TRBD2 (5 bases). Per germline, CDR1 MNHEY and CDR2 SMNVEV (reference sequence). There are 14 residues in the CDR3. Trimming pared 5 bases from V and 8 bases from J, leaving 16 bases between. The CDR3 sequence: CASSVGRGRDEQFF. The DNA for the CDR3 is TGTGCCAGCAGTGTGGGCCGGGGTCGCGATGAGCAGTTCTTC.

V gene TRBV7-3 combines with J gene TRBJ2-5, with a tentative D call TRBD2 (5 bases). Germline lookup yields CDR1 SGHTA and CDR2 FQGTGA. The germline V and J ends were trimmed by 2 bases and 2 bases, with 12 bases remaining between them. The CDR3 consists of 15 residues. The CDR3 DNA sequence: TGTGCCAGCAGCTTAGGAGGAAGTGTACAAGAGACCCAGTACTTC. Residues: CASSLGGSVQETQYF. Complete variable domain (other parts from reference TRBV7-3 and TRBJ2-5): GAGVSQTPSNKVTEKGKYVELRCDPISGHTALYWYRQSLGQGPEFLIYFQGTGAADDSGLPNDRFFAVRPEGSVSTLKIQRTERGDSAVYLCASSLGGSVQETQYFGPGTRLLVL.

The chain couples TRBV27 to TRBJ2-7; D unresolved. The germline V gene encodes CDR1 MNHEY and CDR2 SMNVEV (reference sequence). Deletions cut 0 bases from V and 3 bases from J, with 12 bases between. CDR3 size: 15 residues. CDR3 loop: CASSLSPTPHYEQYF. CDR3 coding DNA: TGTGCCAGCAGTTTATCGCCAACTCCGCACTACGAGCAGTACTTC.

On this clonotype: A much larger clone lies a single base off, so this may be a read error. The genes are TRBV2 and TRBJ2-7; TRBD1 matches 7 bases. The germline CDR1 and CDR2 sequences are SNHLY and FYNNEI. The CDR3 contains 12 residues. The CDR3 reads CVNGQVAYEQYF. CDR3 bases: TGTGTCAATGGACAGGTCGCCTACGAGCAGTACTTC.

This chain connects TRBV6-7 to TRBJ2-3, with D possibly being TRBD1 (5 bases). TRBV6-7 is filed as an ORF, its function uncertain. V lost 9 bases to trimming and J lost 0 bases, with 10 bases between them. This CDR3 has 13 residues. This chain's CDR3 is CARANRSTDTQYF. In DNA, the CDR3 is TGTGCCAGAGCGAACAGGAGCACAGATACGCAGTATTTT.

This chain joins TRBV7-8 and TRBJ1-4; D ambiguous. V was cut by 6 bases and J by 5 bases, with 7 bases left in between. Germline lookup yields CDR1 SGHVS and CDR2 FQNEAQ. The CDR3 runs 12 residues. CDR3 nucleotides: TGTGCCAGCAGGAGAACCAATGAAAAACTGTTTTTT. Translating it yields CASRRTNEKLFF.

The J gene is TRBJ2-7, the V gene TRBV4-1; 8 bases fit TRBD1. After removal of 4 bases from V and 4 bases from J, the junction contained 6 bases not matched to a gene. Germline loops: CDR1 MGHRA, CDR2 YSYEKL. The CDR3 runs 14 residues. The CDR3 reads CASSLRQGWYEQYF. CDR3 coding DNA: TGCGCCAGCAGCCTCCGACAGGGGTGGTACGAGCAGTACTTC.

The chain carries TRBV9 and TRBJ2-3; no firm D call. The CDR3 is 13 residues long. Per germline, CDR1 SGDLS and CDR2 YYNGEE. Trimming took 1 base from V and 3 from J, leaving 6 bases between them. CDR3 DNA: TGTGCCAGCAGCGTAACCGAGACAGATACGCAGTATTTT. The encoded protein is CASSVTETDTQYF.

This clonotype has more than one count but fewer than ten. The V gene is TRBV20-1, the J gene TRBJ2-1, with TRBD2 matching over 8 bases. The CDR3 loop spans 15 amino acids. Trimming removed 6 bases from V and 2 bases from J; junction bases left unmatched: 9. Per germline, CDR1 DFQATT and CDR2 SNEGSKA (reference sequence). The CDR3 protein is CSAGERERPYNEQFF. The CDR3 nucleotides read TGCAGTGCGGGAGAGCGGGAGAGGCCCTACAATGAGCAGTTCTTC.